The rows below give T cell receptor beta chains drawn from one sample of a study of Graves' ophthalmopathy and Graves' hyperthyroidism. Each CDR3 protein gets one entry after TCRdb re-called the multiplex PCR reads with MiXCR. The table includes about 170,000 distinct CDR3 sequences, more than 30% detected once. The sample comprised peripheral blood. These receptors were obtained from a woman between 40 and 55 years old with Graves' ophthalmopathy. Both conserved end residues are part of each CDR3. Fields, in order: clone size, J gene, V gene, D gene, CDR3 DNA, CDR3 protein. A D gene is named only where the DNA matches it firmly. Part of the rows lack a size; the others show once, few, many or a class for expanded clones.

clone_size: many
j_call: TRBJ1-1
v_call: TRBV4-1
d_call: .
cdr3_nt: TGCGCCAGCAGCCAAGATCTGAGACCGAACACTGAAGCTTTCTTT
cdr3_aa: CASSQDLRPNTEAFF

clone_size: many
j_call: TRBJ1-5
v_call: TRBV20-1
d_call: .
cdr3_nt: TGCAGTGCTAGAAAGGAAGACTATCAGCCCCAGCATTTT
cdr3_aa: CSARKEDYQPQHF

clone_size: many
j_call: TRBJ1-1
v_call: TRBV18
d_call: .
cdr3_nt: TGTGCCAGCTCACCATTCGGCACTGAAGCTTTCTTT
cdr3_aa: CASSPFGTEAFF

clone_size: many
j_call: TRBJ2-2
v_call: TRBV28
d_call: TRBD2
cdr3_nt: TGTGCCAGCAGTTTACGGACTAGCGGGGGGTTCCTCGCCGGGGAGCTGTTTTTT
cdr3_aa: CASSLRTSGGFLAGELFF

clone_size: .
j_call: TRBJ2-7
v_call: TRBV12-3/TRBV12-4
d_call: .
cdr3_nt: TGTGCCAGCAGTTTATCAGCAGGCAGCTCCTACGAGCAGTACTTC
cdr3_aa: CASSLSAGSSYEQYF

clone_size: .
j_call: TRBJ2-7
v_call: TRBV4-2
d_call: TRBD2
cdr3_nt: TGTGCCAGCAGCCCGAGGAGCGGGAGCTACGAGCAGTACTTC
cdr3_aa: CASSPRSGSYEQYF

clone_size: many
j_call: TRBJ1-1
v_call: TRBV19
d_call: .
cdr3_nt: TGTGCCAGTAGTACGTCGAGGGTTGGAGCTTTCTTT
cdr3_aa: CASSTSRVGAFF

clone_size: many
j_call: TRBJ2-5
v_call: TRBV18
d_call: .
cdr3_nt: TGTGCCAGCTCACCCGCAAACAGGGAAGAGACCCAGTACTTC
cdr3_aa: CASSPANREETQYF

clone_size: .
j_call: TRBJ1-2
v_call: TRBV6-1
d_call: TRBD1
cdr3_nt: TGTGCCAGCAGGCCTGACAGAGACAGGGACTATGGCTACACCTTC
cdr3_aa: CASRPDRDRDYGYTF

clone_size: .
j_call: TRBJ2-2
v_call: TRBV29-1
d_call: .
cdr3_nt: TGCAGCGTTGACGCAGGGGAGGCCGGGGAGCTGTTTTTT
cdr3_aa: CSVDAGEAGELFF

clone_size: many
j_call: TRBJ2-7
v_call: TRBV7-9
d_call: .
cdr3_nt: TGTGCCAGCAGCCCCCAGTATTACGAGCAGTACTTC
cdr3_aa: CASSPQYYEQYF

clone_size: many
j_call: TRBJ1-1
v_call: TRBV6-2/TRBV6-3
d_call: .
cdr3_nt: TGTGCCAGCGCTTTTACACGCACGAACACTGAAGCTTTCTTT
cdr3_aa: CASAFTRTNTEAFF

clone_size: .
j_call: TRBJ1-6
v_call: TRBV5-1
d_call: .
cdr3_nt: TGCGCCAGCAGCTTGTCGGGGACCGAATCACCCCTCCACTTT
cdr3_aa: CASSLSGTESPLHF

clone_size: many
j_call: TRBJ2-2
v_call: TRBV19
d_call: TRBD1
cdr3_nt: TGTGCCAGTAGCCGGACAGGGGGCCTCACCGGGGAGCTGTTTTTT
cdr3_aa: CASSRTGGLTGELFF

clone_size: many
j_call: TRBJ1-6
v_call: TRBV18
d_call: TRBD1
cdr3_nt: TGTGCCAGCTCACCAGACAGGGTGGGTGTGAATTCACCCCTCCACTTT
cdr3_aa: CASSPDRVGVNSPLHF

clone_size: .
j_call: TRBJ1-1
v_call: TRBV4-2
d_call: .
cdr3_nt: TGTGCCAGCAGCCAACCCCTTTCGGCTTACACTGAAGCTTTCTTT
cdr3_aa: CASSQPLSAYTEAFF

clone_size: many
j_call: TRBJ2-2
v_call: TRBV9
d_call: TRBD2
cdr3_nt: TGTGCCAGCAGCGTAGAGTCTGCGGGAGTAAACACCGGGGAGCTGTTTTTT
cdr3_aa: CASSVESAGVNTGELFF

clone_size: .
j_call: TRBJ1-2
v_call: TRBV2
d_call: TRBD1
cdr3_nt: TGTGCCAGCAGTGAGTTGTCTCGACAGGGCTATGGCTACACCTTC
cdr3_aa: CASSELSRQGYGYTF

clone_size: many
j_call: TRBJ1-1
v_call: TRBV5-6
d_call: .
cdr3_nt: TGTGCCAGCACCTTGGCCGGGACACCGACTTTGGAAGCTTTCTTT
cdr3_aa: CASTLAGTPTLEAFF

clone_size: many
j_call: TRBJ1-1
v_call: TRBV20-1
d_call: .
cdr3_nt: TGCAGTGCCCGGACACGTATGAACACTGAAGCTTTCTTT
cdr3_aa: CSARTRMNTEAFF

clone_size: .
j_call: TRBJ2-7
v_call: TRBV6-1
d_call: TRBD1
cdr3_nt: TGTGCCAGCAAGCCCGCCGGGACAGACTACGAGCAGTACTTC
cdr3_aa: CASKPAGTDYEQYF

clone_size: .
j_call: TRBJ2-7
v_call: TRBV28
d_call: TRBD1
cdr3_nt: TGTGCCAGCAAGGAAACAGGGGTGGACGAGCAGTACTTC
cdr3_aa: CASKETGVDEQYF